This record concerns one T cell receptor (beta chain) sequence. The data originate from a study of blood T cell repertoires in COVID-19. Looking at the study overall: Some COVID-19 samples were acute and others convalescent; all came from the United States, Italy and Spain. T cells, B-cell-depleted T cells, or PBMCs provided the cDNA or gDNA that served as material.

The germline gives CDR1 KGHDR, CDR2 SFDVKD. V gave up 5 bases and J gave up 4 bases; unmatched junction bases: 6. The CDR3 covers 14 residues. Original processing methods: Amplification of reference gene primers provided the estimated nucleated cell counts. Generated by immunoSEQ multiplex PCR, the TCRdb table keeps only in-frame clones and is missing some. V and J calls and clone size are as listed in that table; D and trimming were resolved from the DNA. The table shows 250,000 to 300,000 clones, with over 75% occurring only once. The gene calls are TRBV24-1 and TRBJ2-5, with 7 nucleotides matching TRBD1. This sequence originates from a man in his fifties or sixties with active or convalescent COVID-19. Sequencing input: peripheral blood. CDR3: CATSAPRGSETQYF. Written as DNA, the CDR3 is TGTGCCACCAGTGCCCCCAGGGGGTCAGAGACCCAGTACTTC.